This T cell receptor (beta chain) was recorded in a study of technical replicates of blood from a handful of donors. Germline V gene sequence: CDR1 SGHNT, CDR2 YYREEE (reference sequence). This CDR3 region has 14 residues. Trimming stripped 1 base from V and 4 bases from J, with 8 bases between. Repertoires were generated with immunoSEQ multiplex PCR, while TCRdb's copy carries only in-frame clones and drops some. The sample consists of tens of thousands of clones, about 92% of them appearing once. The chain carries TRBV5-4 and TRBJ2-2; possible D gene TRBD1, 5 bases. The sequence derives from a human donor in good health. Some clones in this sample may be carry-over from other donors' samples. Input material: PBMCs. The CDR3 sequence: CASSLPGPTGELFF. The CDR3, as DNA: TGTGCCAGCAGCTTGCCAGGGCCCACCGGGGAGCTGTTTTTT.